This T cell receptor beta chain was identified during a study of regulatory T cells in long-lasting Graves disease. Study-wide context: Newly diagnosed Graves' patients had taken antithyroid drugs under 3 months.

Broader study findings: TRBV28, TRBJ1-2 and TRBJ2-5 were favored in persistent disease.

CDR3 length: 16 amino acids. Trimming pared 4 bases from V and 3 bases from J, leaving 19 bases between. Time point noted: newly diagnosed GD, antithyroid drugs for less than 3 months. RNA from PBMCs was the source of the TCR library. This clonotype was seen repeatedly, ten times or more. Antigen unknown. Building the TCR beta libraries relied on iRepertoire HTBI primers, and CDR3 regions underwent Arm-PCR. Each CDR3 protein is one row after TCRdb ran MiXCR on the multiplex PCR reads. The sample lists 530,000 or so distinct CDR3 sequences, roughly a sixth occurring once. The data were also submitted as part of a second study, on T cells in Graves' hyperthyroidism and ophthalmopathy. From that paper: The study used the HTBI primer set for a first-round RT-PCR of the TCR CDR3. From stable hyperthyroidism, ophthalmopathy was set apart by a 13 V-J model.

The source was peripheral blood mononuclear cells (PBMCs), collected at new diagnosis, from a patient treated with antithyroid drugs. The chain recombines TRBV12-3 or TRBV12-4 with TRBJ2-7; a possible D gene is TRBD1 (6 bases). The receptor was derived from a man aged 18 to 35 with Graves disease. This CDR3 reads CASSSSPGTWYYEQYF. The CDR3 DNA follows: TGTGCCAGCAGTTCTAGCCCCGGGACATGGTACTACGAGCAGTACTTC.